This is a list of T cell receptor beta chains from one sample in a study of blood T cells in healthy people across ages. TCRdb re-called the 5' RACE reads with MiXCR, one entry per CDR3 protein. The sample lists approximately 850,000 distinct CDR3 sequences, 58% seen once, with 22% in the top ten. Material: blood. These receptors came from a man younger than 45 in good health. Both conserved end residues are part of each CDR3. Each record gives: clone size, V gene, J gene, D gene, CDR3 protein, CDR3 DNA. D genes are given only for firm matches. The size of a clone is reported for some rows only, either as once, few or many, or as a class for expanded clones.

abundance: NA; v_gene: TRBV6-5; j_gene: TRBJ2-5; d_gene: TRBD2; CDR3aa: CVSGLAGVETQYF; CDR3nt: TGTGTTTCGGGGCTAGCGGGCGTCGAGACCCAGTACTTC
abundance: NA; v_gene: TRBV5-6; j_gene: TRBJ1-1; d_gene: NA; CDR3aa: CASSIGPADTEAFF; CDR3nt: TGTGCCAGCAGTATCGGACCGGCTGACACTGAAGCTTTCTTT
abundance: NA; v_gene: TRBV6-1; j_gene: TRBJ1-2; d_gene: TRBD1; CDR3aa: CASSENRGRSGYTF; CDR3nt: TGTGCCAGCAGTGAAAACAGGGGTAGAAGTGGCTACACCTTC
abundance: NA; v_gene: TRBV7-2; j_gene: TRBJ1-1; d_gene: TRBD1; CDR3aa: CASSVADRGEAFF; CDR3nt: TGTGCCAGCAGCGTAGCAGACAGGGGTGAAGCTTTCTTT
abundance: NA; v_gene: TRBV6-5; j_gene: TRBJ2-3; d_gene: TRBD1; CDR3aa: CASSYSIKGQGTDTQYF; CDR3nt: TGTGCCAGCAGTTACTCGATTAAGGGACAGGGTACAGATACGCAGTATTTT
abundance: NA; v_gene: TRBV29-1; j_gene: TRBJ2-4; d_gene: NA; CDR3aa: CSAVMTATENIQYF; CDR3nt: TGCAGCGCTGTTATGACCGCGACAGAAAACATTCAGTACTTC
abundance: few; v_gene: TRBV7-6; j_gene: TRBJ2-3; d_gene: TRBD2; CDR3aa: CASSLGGSPTDTQYF; CDR3nt: TGTGCCAGCAGCTTAGGCGGGAGTCCAACAGATACGCAGTATTTT
abundance: NA; v_gene: TRBV7-6; j_gene: TRBJ2-7; d_gene: NA; CDR3aa: CASSTYLLSGEQYF; CDR3nt: TGTGCCAGCAGCACCTACCTGCTCTCGGGCGAGCAGTACTTC
abundance: once; v_gene: TRBV9; j_gene: TRBJ2-1; d_gene: NA; CDR3aa: CASSASPRGGIYNEQFF; CDR3nt: TGTGCCAGCAGCGCCTCCCCTCGGGGCGGGATCTACAATGAGCAGTTCTTC
abundance: few; v_gene: TRBV25-1; j_gene: TRBJ2-5; d_gene: NA; CDR3aa: CASTRGDQETQYF; CDR3nt: TGTGCCAGCACCAGGGGGGATCAAGAGACCCAGTACTTC
abundance: NA; v_gene: TRBV12-3/TRBV12-4; j_gene: TRBJ2-7; d_gene: NA; CDR3aa: CASSLGVWGRVSYEQYF; CDR3nt: TGTGCCAGCAGTTTAGGAGTATGGGGAAGGGTGTCCTACGAGCAGTACTTC
abundance: NA; v_gene: TRBV20-1; j_gene: TRBJ2-7; d_gene: NA; CDR3aa: CSARDLAGYDEQYF; CDR3nt: TGCAGTGCTAGAGATCTCGCCGGGTACGACGAGCAGTACTTC
abundance: NA; v_gene: TRBV29-1; j_gene: TRBJ1-1; d_gene: NA; CDR3aa: CSVEGACEAFF; CDR3nt: TGCAGCGTGGAAGGGGCCTGTGAAGCTTTCTTT
abundance: NA; v_gene: TRBV9; j_gene: TRBJ2-1; d_gene: TRBD2; CDR3aa: CASSVASQLAGTHNEQFF; CDR3nt: TGTGCCAGCAGCGTCGCGTCCCAACTAGCGGGAACCCACAATGAGCAGTTCTTC
abundance: NA; v_gene: TRBV30; j_gene: TRBJ2-1; d_gene: NA; CDR3aa: CAWSGLGGLSYNEQFF; CDR3nt: TGTGCCTGGAGTGGATTAGGCGGGCTATCCTACAATGAGCAGTTCTTC
abundance: few; v_gene: TRBV29-1; j_gene: TRBJ2-6; d_gene: TRBD1; CDR3aa: CSVGFGTATSYSGANVLTF; CDR3nt: TGCAGCGTTGGGTTCGGGACAGCAACAAGTTACTCTGGGGCCAACGTCCTGACTTTC
abundance: NA; v_gene: TRBV7-3; j_gene: TRBJ1-1; d_gene: NA; CDR3aa: CASSVTPGDTEAFF; CDR3nt: TGTGCCAGCAGTGTAACTCCGGGAGACACTGAGGCTTTCTTT
abundance: many; v_gene: TRBV10-3; j_gene: TRBJ1-2; d_gene: NA; CDR3aa: CAIRGARGNYGYTF; CDR3nt: TGTGCCATCAGGGGGGCCCGGGGAAACTATGGCTACACCTTC
abundance: NA; v_gene: TRBV5-6; j_gene: TRBJ2-7; d_gene: TRBD1; CDR3aa: CASSFGTGLGGSYEQYF; CDR3nt: TGTGCCAGCAGCTTCGGGACAGGGCTGGGAGGCTCCTACGAGCAGTACTTC
abundance: NA; v_gene: TRBV5-1; j_gene: TRBJ1-1; d_gene: TRBD1; CDR3aa: CASSLGGRGTEAFF; CDR3nt: TGTGCCAGCAGCTTAGGAGGCAGGGGGACTGAAGCTTTCTTT
abundance: NA; v_gene: TRBV20-1; j_gene: TRBJ1-6; d_gene: NA; CDR3aa: CSARVASGDSPLHF; CDR3nt: TGCAGTGCTAGAGTGGCGTCAGGGGACTCACCCCTCCACTTT
abundance: NA; v_gene: TRBV20-1; j_gene: TRBJ2-1; d_gene: NA; CDR3aa: CSAPQGGNEQFF; CDR3nt: TGCAGTGCGCCGCAGGGGGGCAATGAGCAGTTCTTC
abundance: NA; v_gene: TRBV11-1; j_gene: TRBJ1-1; d_gene: NA; CDR3aa: CASSLSRGKTFF; CDR3nt: TGTGCCAGCAGCTTAAGTAGGGGTAAAACTTTCTTT
abundance: few; v_gene: TRBV20-1; j_gene: TRBJ1-2; d_gene: NA; CDR3aa: CSARSRAKGYTF; CDR3nt: TGCAGTGCTAGATCCAGGGCGAAGGGCTACACCTTC
abundance: few; v_gene: TRBV20-1; j_gene: TRBJ2-6; d_gene: NA; CDR3aa: CSARISTGRGANVLTF; CDR3nt: TGCAGTGCTAGGATTAGTACAGGTCGAGGGGCCAACGTCCTGACTTTC
abundance: NA; v_gene: TRBV20-1; j_gene: TRBJ2-7; d_gene: TRBD1; CDR3aa: CSAKTGDEQYF; CDR3nt: TGCAGTGCGAAGACAGGGGACGAGCAGTACTTC
abundance: NA; v_gene: TRBV20-1; j_gene: TRBJ2-7; d_gene: TRBD1; CDR3aa: CSARGFDRGGNEQYF; CDR3nt: TGCAGTGCTAGAGGCTTCGACAGGGGGGGCAACGAGCAGTACTTC
abundance: NA; v_gene: TRBV12-3/TRBV12-4; j_gene: TRBJ2-1; d_gene: NA; CDR3aa: CACSLAEIVYNEQFF; CDR3nt: TGTGCCTGCAGTTTAGCGGAGATAGTCTACAATGAGCAGTTCTTC
abundance: NA; v_gene: TRBV29-1; j_gene: TRBJ2-1; d_gene: NA; CDR3aa: CSAAGSQSNDEQFF; CDR3nt: TGCAGCGCAGCTGGCTCGCAGTCAAACGATGAGCAGTTCTTC
abundance: NA; v_gene: TRBV10-3; j_gene: TRBJ2-1; d_gene: NA; CDR3aa: CAISGFINEQFF; CDR3nt: TGTGCCATCAGCGGGTTCATCAATGAGCAGTTCTTC
abundance: NA; v_gene: TRBV25-1; j_gene: TRBJ1-6; d_gene: NA; CDR3aa: CASSPSRQINSPLHF; CDR3nt: TGTGCCAGCAGTCCTTCGCGACAGATAAATTCACCCCTCCACTTT
abundance: NA; v_gene: TRBV4-1; j_gene: TRBJ1-1; d_gene: NA; CDR3aa: CASSQEGQGRNAEAFF; CDR3nt: TGCGCCAGCAGCCAAGAGGGGCAGGGGCGGAACGCTGAAGCTTTCTTT
abundance: NA; v_gene: TRBV13; j_gene: TRBJ2-3; d_gene: TRBD2; CDR3aa: CASSLESVGLARGNTQYF; CDR3nt: TGTGCCAGCAGCTTAGAGTCGGTAGGGCTAGCGCGGGGGAATACGCAGTATTTT
abundance: few; v_gene: TRBV12-3/TRBV12-4; j_gene: TRBJ2-5; d_gene: TRBD2; CDR3aa: CASSTRSGRALETQYF; CDR3nt: TGTGCCAGCAGTACGCGGAGCGGGAGGGCCTTGGAGACCCAGTACTTC
abundance: NA; v_gene: TRBV6-2/TRBV6-3; j_gene: TRBJ2-5; d_gene: TRBD2; CDR3aa: CASRRGTFQETQYF; CDR3nt: TGTGCCAGCAGGCGGGGGACTTTCCAAGAGACCCAGTACTTC
abundance: few; v_gene: TRBV3-1; j_gene: TRBJ2-1; d_gene: TRBD1; CDR3aa: CASSQRQGARYNEQFF; CDR3nt: TGTGCCAGCAGCCAAAGACAGGGGGCGCGTTACAATGAGCAGTTCTTC
abundance: NA; v_gene: TRBV11-2; j_gene: TRBJ2-5; d_gene: NA; CDR3aa: CASSLQFGAGETQYF; CDR3nt: TGTGCCAGCAGCTTACAGTTTGGGGCGGGGGAGACCCAGTACTTC
abundance: NA; v_gene: TRBV20-1; j_gene: TRBJ2-1; d_gene: TRBD2; CDR3aa: CSARTSVGESYNEQFF; CDR3nt: TGCAGTGCCCGGACTAGCGTCGGGGAGTCCTACAATGAGCAGTTCTTC
abundance: NA; v_gene: TRBV7-9; j_gene: TRBJ2-4; d_gene: NA; CDR3aa: CASSWAGENIQYF; CDR3nt: TGTGCCAGCAGCTGGGCAGGGGAAAACATTCAGTACTTC
abundance: NA; v_gene: TRBV29-1; j_gene: TRBJ2-7; d_gene: NA; CDR3aa: CSVKPGHYEQYF; CDR3nt: TGCAGCGTAAAACCGGGACACTACGAGCAGTACTTC
abundance: NA; v_gene: TRBV6-6; j_gene: TRBJ2-7; d_gene: TRBD1; CDR3aa: CASSYSSGQGFYEQYF; CDR3nt: TGTGCCAGCAGTTACTCTTCGGGACAGGGTTTCTACGAGCAGTACTTC
abundance: NA; v_gene: TRBV30; j_gene: TRBJ2-1; d_gene: NA; CDR3aa: CAWSEIQNEQFF; CDR3nt: TGTGCCTGGAGTGAGATCCAGAATGAGCAGTTCTTC
abundance: few; v_gene: TRBV20-1; j_gene: TRBJ2-1; d_gene: TRBD2; CDR3aa: CSARSRTSGIGGNEQFF; CDR3nt: TGCAGTGCTAGGTCTAGGACTAGCGGGATAGGGGGGAATGAGCAGTTCTTC
abundance: few; v_gene: TRBV20-1; j_gene: TRBJ2-3; d_gene: NA; CDR3aa: CSATKGAGSTDTQYF; CDR3nt: TGCAGTGCTACCAAGGGAGCGGGCAGCACAGATACGCAGTATTTT
abundance: NA; v_gene: TRBV20-1; j_gene: TRBJ1-2; d_gene: NA; CDR3aa: CSARDRGVRGGYTF; CDR3nt: TGCAGTGCTAGAGATAGAGGCGTTCGAGGCGGCTACACCTTC